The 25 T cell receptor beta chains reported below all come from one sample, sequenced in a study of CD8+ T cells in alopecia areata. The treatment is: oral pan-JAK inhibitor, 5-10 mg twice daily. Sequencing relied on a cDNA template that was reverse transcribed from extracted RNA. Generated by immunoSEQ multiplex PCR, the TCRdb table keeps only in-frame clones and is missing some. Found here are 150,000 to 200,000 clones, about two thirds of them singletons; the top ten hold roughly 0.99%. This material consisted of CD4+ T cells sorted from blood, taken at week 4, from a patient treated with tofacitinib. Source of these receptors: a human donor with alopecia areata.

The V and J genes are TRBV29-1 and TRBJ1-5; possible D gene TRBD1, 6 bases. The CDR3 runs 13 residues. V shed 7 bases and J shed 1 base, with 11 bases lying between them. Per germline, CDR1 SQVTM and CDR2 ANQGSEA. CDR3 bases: TGCAGCGGGCTAGGACAGAGCAATCAGCCCCAGCATTTT. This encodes CSGLGQSNQPQHF.

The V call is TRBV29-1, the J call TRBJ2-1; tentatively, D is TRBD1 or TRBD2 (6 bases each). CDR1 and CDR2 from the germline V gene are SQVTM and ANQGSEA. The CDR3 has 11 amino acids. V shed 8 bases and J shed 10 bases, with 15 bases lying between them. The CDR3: CSLGHAGEQFF. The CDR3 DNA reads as TGCAGCTTGGGACACGCGGGAGAGCAGTTCTTC.

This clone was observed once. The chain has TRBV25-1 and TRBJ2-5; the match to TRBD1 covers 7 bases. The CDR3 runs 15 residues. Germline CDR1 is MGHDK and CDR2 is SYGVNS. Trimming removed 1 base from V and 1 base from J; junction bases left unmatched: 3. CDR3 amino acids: CASSEFQGVQETQYF. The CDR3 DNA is TGTGCCAGCAGTGAATTTCAGGGGGTCCAAGAGACCCAGTACTTC.

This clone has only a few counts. CDR3 DNA: TGTGCCAGCAGTGAAGCGCTTCTGGCGGGGGCCTCCTACGAGCAGTACTTC. As protein: CASSEALLAGASYEQYF. The chain combines TRBV2 with TRBJ2-7; a possible D gene is TRBD2 (7 bases). CDR1 SNHLY and CDR2 FYNNEI come from the germline V gene. V shed 0 bases and J shed 0 bases, with 15 bases lying between them. The CDR3 loop spans 17 amino acids.

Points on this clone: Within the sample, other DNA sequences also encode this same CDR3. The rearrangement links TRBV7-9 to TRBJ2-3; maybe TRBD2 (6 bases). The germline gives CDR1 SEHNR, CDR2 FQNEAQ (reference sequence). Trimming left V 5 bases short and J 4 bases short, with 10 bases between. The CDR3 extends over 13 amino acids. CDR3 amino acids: CASSPRGPDTQYF. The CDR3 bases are TGTGCCAGCAGCCCGCGGGGCCCAGATACGCAGTATTTT.

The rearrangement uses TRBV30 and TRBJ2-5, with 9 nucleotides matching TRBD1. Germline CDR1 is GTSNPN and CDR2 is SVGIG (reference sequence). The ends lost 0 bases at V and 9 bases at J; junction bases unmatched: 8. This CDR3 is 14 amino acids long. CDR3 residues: CAWSVLGQGGAQYF. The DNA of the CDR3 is TGTGCCTGGAGTGTACTGGGACAGGGTGGAGCCCAGTACTTC.

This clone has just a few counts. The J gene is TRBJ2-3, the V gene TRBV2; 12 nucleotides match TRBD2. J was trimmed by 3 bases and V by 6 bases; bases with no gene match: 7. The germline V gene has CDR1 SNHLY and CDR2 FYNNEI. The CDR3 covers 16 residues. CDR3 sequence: CASRPTSGGWTDTQYF. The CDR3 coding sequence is TGTGCCAGCAGACCTACTAGCGGGGGGTGGACAGATACGCAGTATTTT.

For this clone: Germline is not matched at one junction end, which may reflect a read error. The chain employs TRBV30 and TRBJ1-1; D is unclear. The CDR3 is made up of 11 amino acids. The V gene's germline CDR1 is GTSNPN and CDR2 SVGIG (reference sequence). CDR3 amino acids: CAWSSQVSGRF. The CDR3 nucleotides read TGTGCCTGGAGCTCCCAGGTTTCTGGACGATTT.

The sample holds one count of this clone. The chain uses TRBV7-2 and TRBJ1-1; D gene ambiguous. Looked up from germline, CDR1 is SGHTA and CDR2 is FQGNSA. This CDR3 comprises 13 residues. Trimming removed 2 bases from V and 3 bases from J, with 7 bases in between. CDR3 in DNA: TGTGCCAGCAGCTTACGTGGAGACACTGAAGCTTTCTTT. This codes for CASSLRGDTEAFF.

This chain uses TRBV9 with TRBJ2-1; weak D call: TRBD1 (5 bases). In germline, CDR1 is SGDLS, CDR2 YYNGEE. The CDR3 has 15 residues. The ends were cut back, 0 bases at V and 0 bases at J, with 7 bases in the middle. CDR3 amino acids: CASSVEGDSYNEQFF. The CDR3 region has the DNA TGTGCCAGCAGCGTAGAAGGGGACTCCTACAATGAGCAGTTCTTC. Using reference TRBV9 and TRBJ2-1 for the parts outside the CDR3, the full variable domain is DSGVTQTPKHLITATGQRVTLRCSPRSGDLSVYWYQQSLDQGLQFLIQYYNGEERAKGNILERFSAQQFPDLHSELNLSSLELGDSALYFCASSVEGDSYNEQFFGPGTRLTVL.

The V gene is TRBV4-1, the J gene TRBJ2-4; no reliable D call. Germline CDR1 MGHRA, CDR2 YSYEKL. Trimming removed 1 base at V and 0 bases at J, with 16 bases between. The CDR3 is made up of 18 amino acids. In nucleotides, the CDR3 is TGCGCCAGCAGCCAAGGTGGCAGTAGGGTCATAGCCAAAAACATTCAGTACTTC. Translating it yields CASSQGGSRVIAKNIQYF.

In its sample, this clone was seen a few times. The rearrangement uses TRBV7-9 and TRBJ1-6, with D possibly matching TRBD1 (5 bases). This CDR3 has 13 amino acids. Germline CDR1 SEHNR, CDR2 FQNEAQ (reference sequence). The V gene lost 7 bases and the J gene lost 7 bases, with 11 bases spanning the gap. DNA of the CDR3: TGTGCCAGCAACCTCGAGGGGAATTCACCCCTCCACTTT. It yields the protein CASNLEGNSPLHF.

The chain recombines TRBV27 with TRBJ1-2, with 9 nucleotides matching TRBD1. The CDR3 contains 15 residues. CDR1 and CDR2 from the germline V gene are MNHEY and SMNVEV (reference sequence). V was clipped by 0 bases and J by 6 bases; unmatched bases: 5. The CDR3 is CASSLSQGQGNGYTF. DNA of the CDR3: TGTGCCAGCAGTTTATCCCAGGGACAGGGCAATGGCTACACCTTC.

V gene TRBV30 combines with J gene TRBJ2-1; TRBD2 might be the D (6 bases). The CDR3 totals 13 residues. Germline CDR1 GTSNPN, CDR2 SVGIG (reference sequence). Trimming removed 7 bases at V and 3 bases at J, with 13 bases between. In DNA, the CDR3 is TGTGCCTATACGGGGGATAACTACAATGAGCAGTTCTTC. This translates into CAYTGDNYNEQFF. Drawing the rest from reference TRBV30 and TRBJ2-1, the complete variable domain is SQTIHQWPATLVQPVGSPLSLECTVEGTSNPNLYWYRQAAGRGLQLLFYSVGIGQISSEVPQNLSASRPQDRQFILSSKKLLLSDSGFYLCAYTGDNYNEQFFGPGTRLTVL.

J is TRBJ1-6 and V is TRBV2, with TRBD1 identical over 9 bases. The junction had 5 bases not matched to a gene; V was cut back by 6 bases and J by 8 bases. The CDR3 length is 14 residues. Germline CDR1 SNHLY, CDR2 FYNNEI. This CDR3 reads CASRGTGMYSPLHF. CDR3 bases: TGTGCCAGCAGAGGGACAGGGATGTATTCACCCCTCCACTTT.

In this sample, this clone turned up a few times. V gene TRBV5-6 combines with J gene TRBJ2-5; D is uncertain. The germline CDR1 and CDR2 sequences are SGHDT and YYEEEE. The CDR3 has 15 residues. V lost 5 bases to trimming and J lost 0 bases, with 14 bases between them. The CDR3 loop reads CASRGLESYQETQYF. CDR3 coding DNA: TGTGCCAGCAGGGGCCTCGAGAGCTACCAAGAGACCCAGTACTTC. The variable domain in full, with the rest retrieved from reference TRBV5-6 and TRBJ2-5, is DAGVTQSPTHLIKTRGQQVTLRCSPKSGHDTVSWYQQALGQGPQFIFQYYEEEERQRGNFPDRFSGHQFPNYSSELNVNALLLGDSALYLCASRGLESYQETQYFGPGTRLLVL.

The CDR3 bases are TGTGCCAGCAGTGAATGGGCAGGGGGATCGAACTATGGCTACACCTTC. Encoded protein: CASSEWAGGSNYGYTF. The V call is TRBV6-1, the J call TRBJ1-2; 7 bases are shared with TRBD1. Trimming removed 2 bases from V and 2 bases from J; junction bases left unmatched: 8. Germline CDR1 and CDR2: MNHNS and SASEGT. The CDR3 totals 16 residues.

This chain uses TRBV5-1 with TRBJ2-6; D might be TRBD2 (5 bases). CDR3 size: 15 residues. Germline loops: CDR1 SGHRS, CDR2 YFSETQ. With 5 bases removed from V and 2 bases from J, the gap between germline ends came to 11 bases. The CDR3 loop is CASSSTGTGANVLTF. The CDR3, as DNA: TGCGCCAGCAGTTCGACGGGGACTGGGGCCAACGTCCTGACTTTC.

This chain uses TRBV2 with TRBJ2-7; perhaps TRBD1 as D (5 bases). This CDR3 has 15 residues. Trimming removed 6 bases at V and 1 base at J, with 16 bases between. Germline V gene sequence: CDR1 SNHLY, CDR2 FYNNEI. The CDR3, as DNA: TGTGCCAGCAGAGCACAGGCGCTTAAATCCTACGAGCAGTACTTC. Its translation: CASRAQALKSYEQYF.

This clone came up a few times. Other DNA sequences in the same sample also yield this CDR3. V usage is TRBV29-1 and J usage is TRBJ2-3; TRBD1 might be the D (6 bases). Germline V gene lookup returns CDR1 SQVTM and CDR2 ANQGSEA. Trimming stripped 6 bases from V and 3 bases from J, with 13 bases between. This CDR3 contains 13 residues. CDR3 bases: TGCAGCGTGGACAGTGGCGGGACAGATACGCAGTATTTT. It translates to CSVDSGGTDTQYF.

CDR3 loop: CSAVPQNTGELFF. For the CDR3, the DNA is TGCAGCGCCGTCCCCCAGAACACCGGGGAGCTGTTTTTT. The V call is TRBV29-1, the J call TRBJ2-2; D uncertain. The CDR3 has 13 residues. Germline CDR1 reads SQVTM; CDR2 reads ANQGSEA. With 7 bases removed from V and 1 base from J, the gap between germline ends came to 10 bases.

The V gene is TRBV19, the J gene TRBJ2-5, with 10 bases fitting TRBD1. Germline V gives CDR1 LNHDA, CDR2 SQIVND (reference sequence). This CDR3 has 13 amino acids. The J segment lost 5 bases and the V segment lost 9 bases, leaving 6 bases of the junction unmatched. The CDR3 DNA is TGTGCCAGCCGAAGGGGACAGGGGGAGACCCAGTACTTC. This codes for CASRRGQGETQYF.

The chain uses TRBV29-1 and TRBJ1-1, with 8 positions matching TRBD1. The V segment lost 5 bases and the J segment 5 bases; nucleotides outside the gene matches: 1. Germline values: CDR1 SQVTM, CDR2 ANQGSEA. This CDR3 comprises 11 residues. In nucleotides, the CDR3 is TGCAGCGTTAGACAGGGGACTGAAGCTTTCTTT. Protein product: CSVRQGTEAFF. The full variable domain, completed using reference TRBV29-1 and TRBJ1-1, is SAVISQKPSRDICQRGTSLTIQCQVDSQVTMMFWYRQQPGQSLTLIATANQGSEATYESGFVIDKFPISRPNLTFSTLTVSNMSPEDSSIYLCSVRQGTEAFFGQGTRLTVV.

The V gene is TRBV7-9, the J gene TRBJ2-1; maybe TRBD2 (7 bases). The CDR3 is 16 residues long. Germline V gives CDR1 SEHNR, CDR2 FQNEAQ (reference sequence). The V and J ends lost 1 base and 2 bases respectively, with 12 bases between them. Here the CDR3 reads CASSLGGGGPYNEQFF. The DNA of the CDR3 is TGTGCCAGCAGCTTAGGAGGCGGGGGCCCCTACAATGAGCAGTTCTTC.

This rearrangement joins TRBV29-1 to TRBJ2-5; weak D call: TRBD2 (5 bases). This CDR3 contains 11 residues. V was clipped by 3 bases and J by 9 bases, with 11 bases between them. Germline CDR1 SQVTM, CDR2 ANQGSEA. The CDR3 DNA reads TGCAGCGTTGATTGGAGGAGGTCCCAGTACTTC. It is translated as CSVDWRRSQYF.